What follows is one T cell receptor (beta chain) and its context. Its matching antigen is unknown. The trim removed 0 bases at V and 6 bases at J, leaving 8 bases unmatched. Germline V gene sequence: CDR1 GTSNPN, CDR2 SVGIG (reference sequence). The CDR3 totals 15 residues. This sample stems from a study of siplizumab effects on memory and regulatory T cells. Study results and limitations: There appeared to be greater diversity in naive T cells than in memory cells, and naive T cells seemed major contributors to the alloresponse. Alloreactive sequences whose origin lay in unstimulated CD4+ memory cells were significantly reduced by siplizumab.

The assay was immunoSEQ multiplex PCR, and TCRdb's table has in-frame clones only and misses some. The table shows 75,000 to 100,000 clones, with just under 95% occurring only once. The chain couples TRBV30 to TRBJ2-7; 10 nucleotides align to TRBD2. The sequence was obtained from a human donor in good health. The specimen sequenced was non-Treg CD4+ T cells sorted from blood. The CDR3 sequence: CAWSVWTSGKREQYF. Here the CDR3 DNA reads TGTGCCTGGAGTGTCTGGACTAGCGGAAAACGCGAGCAGTACTTC.